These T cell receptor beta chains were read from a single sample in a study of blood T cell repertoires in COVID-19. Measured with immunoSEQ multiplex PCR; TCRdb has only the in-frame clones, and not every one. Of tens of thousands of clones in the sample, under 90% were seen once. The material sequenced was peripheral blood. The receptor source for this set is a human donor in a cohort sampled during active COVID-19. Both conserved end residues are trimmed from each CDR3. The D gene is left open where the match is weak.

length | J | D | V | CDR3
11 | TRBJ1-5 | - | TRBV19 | ASNTQGSQPQH
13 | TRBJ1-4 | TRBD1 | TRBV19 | ASSSRDRGSEKLF
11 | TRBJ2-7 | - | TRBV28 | ASRPPVSYEQY
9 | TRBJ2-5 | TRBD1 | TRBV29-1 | SGTGQETQY
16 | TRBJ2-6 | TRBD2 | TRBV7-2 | ASSLGLIAGAGANVLT
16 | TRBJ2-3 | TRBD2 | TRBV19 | ASSSYAGLAGGLGTQY
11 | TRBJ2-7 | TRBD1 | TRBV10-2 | ASSRDSSYEQY
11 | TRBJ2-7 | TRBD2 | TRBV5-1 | ASSREGNYEQY
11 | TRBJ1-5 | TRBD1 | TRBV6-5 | ASGTVPNQPQH
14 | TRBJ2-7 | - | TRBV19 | ASSIAGAAYTYEQY
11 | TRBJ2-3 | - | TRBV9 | ASSKYRVDTQY
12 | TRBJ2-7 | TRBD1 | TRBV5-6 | ASSFGQGFYEQY
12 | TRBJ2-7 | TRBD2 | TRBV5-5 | ASSLGSGGYEQY
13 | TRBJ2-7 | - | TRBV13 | ASSSPGHSLQEQY
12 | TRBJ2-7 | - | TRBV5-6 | ASSFRTDHYEQY
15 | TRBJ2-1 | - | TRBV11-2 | ASSLDRGSGSYNEQF
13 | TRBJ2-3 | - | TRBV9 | ASSVSGIPPDTQY
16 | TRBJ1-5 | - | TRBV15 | ATSRVGAMINLDQPQH
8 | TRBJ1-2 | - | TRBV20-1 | SLFHYGYT
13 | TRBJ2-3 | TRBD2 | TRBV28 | ASTLGLAGLNTQY
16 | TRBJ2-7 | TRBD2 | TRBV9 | ASSTPRKSGGSSYEQY
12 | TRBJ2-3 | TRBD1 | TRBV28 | ASRTGVGSDTQY
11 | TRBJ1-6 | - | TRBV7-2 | ATPTGINSPLH
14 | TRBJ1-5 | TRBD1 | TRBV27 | ASSRLPGTGNQPQH
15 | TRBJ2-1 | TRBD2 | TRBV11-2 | ASSPIRGGEAFNEQF
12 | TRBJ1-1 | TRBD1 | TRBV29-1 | SAPTRTGAAEAF
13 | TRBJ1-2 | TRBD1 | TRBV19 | ASSTPGGWPYGYT
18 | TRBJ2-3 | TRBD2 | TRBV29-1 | SVDLFVAGGGSLYTNTQY
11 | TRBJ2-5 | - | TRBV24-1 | ATSDRGSETQY
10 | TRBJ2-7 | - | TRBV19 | ASRDRAGEQY
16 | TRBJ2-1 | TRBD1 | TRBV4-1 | ASSPSKGVGQGYNEQF
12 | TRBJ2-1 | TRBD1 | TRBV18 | ASSQGITGDEQF
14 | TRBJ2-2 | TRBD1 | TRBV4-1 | ASSHPRDRGTGELF
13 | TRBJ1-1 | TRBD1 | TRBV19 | ASSPWTGGFNEAF
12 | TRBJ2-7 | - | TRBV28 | ASSYGRPPYEQY
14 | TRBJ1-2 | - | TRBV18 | ASSPSGQKINYGYT
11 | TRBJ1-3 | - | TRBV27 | ASSQLAGDTIY
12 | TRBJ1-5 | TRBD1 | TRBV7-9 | ASSLGQGYQPQH
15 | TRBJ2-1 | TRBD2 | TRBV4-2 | ASSQDEIAGVRNEQF
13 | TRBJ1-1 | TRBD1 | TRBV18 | ASSPRTGAFSEAF
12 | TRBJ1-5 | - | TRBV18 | ASSLLGGDQPQH
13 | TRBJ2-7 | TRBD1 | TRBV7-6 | ASSLVGQGRDEQY
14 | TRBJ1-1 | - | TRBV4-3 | ASSQDPGGRNTEAF
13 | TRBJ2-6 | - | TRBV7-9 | ASSPHSSGANVLT
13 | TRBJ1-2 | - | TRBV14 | ASSQTTDIHYGYT
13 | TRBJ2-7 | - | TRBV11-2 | ASSLVGLIQGGQY